Following are 28 T cell receptor beta chains from one sample sequenced in a study of T cell repertoires in cytomegalovirus infection. The antigens these receptors bind are not known. TCRdb ran MiXCR on the reads and lists one entry per CDR3 protein. The data hold fewer than 850,000 distinct CDR3 sequences, with roughly 28% observed a single time. Here the sequenced sample was cultured CD8+ T cells from PBMCs, taken from culture after CMV antigen stimulation. The receptor source for this set is a human donor in good health (CMV status not recorded). Some clones in this sample may be carry-over from other donors' samples.

The gene calls are TRBV12-5 and TRBJ2-5; 8 bases agree with TRBD1. Looked up from germline, CDR1 is LGHNT and CDR2 is FRNRAP. The CDR3 has 16 amino acids. The V gene end was trimmed by 3 bases and the J gene end by 5 bases; junction bases not matched to a gene: 11. The CDR3 DNA follows: TGTGCTAGTGGTTTCGGGACAGGCACTGATTTCGAGACCCAGTACTTC. It codes for CASGFGTGTDFETQYF.

J is TRBJ2-3 and V is TRBV7-9; D is unresolved. Germline V gene sequence: CDR1 SEHNR, CDR2 FQNEAQ (reference sequence). The CDR3 is 15 amino acids. Deletions cut 3 bases from V and 3 bases from J, with 13 bases between. The CDR3 here is CASSFRWVETDTQYF. CDR3 coding DNA: TGTGCCAGCAGCTTCCGGTGGGTGGAGACAGATACGCAGTATTTT.

This clonotype was counted only a few times. V is TRBV18 and J is TRBJ1-2; perhaps TRBD1 as D (5 bases). Deletions cut 4 bases from V and 2 bases from J, with 11 bases between. CDR1 and CDR2 from the germline V gene are KGHSH and LQKENI. The CDR3 has 14 amino acids. CDR3 sequence reads: CASSRGAQNYGYTF. Written as DNA, the CDR3 is TGTGCCAGCTCACGAGGGGCGCAGAACTATGGCTACACCTTC. Complete variable domain (other parts from reference TRBV18 and TRBJ1-2): NAGVMQNPRHLVRRRGQEARLRCSPMKGHSHVYWYRQLPEEGLKFMVYLQKENIIDESGMPKERFSAEFPKEGPSILRIQQVVRGDSAAYFCASSRGAQNYGYTFGSGTRLTVV.

The rearrangement joins TRBV6-1 to TRBJ2-4; D call uncertain. V dropped 4 bases and J dropped 3 bases, with 16 bases sitting between them. The CDR3 extends over 16 amino acids. Per the germline V gene, CDR1 is MNHNS and CDR2 is SASEGT. The CDR3 here is CASSGGLDLGKNIQYF. The CDR3 DNA sequence: TGTGCCAGCAGTGGGGGTTTGGACCTGGGCAAAAACATTCAGTACTTC.

The chain joins TRBV2 to TRBJ1-1; D not certain. The length of the CDR3 is 11 residues. V lost 7 bases and J lost 4, with 7 bases in between. The germline CDR1 and CDR2 sequences are SNHLY and FYNNEI. The chain's CDR3 is CASTSATEAFF. Written as DNA, the CDR3 is TGTGCCAGCACGTCAGCCACTGAAGCTTTCTTT.

Details on this clonotype: A junction end diverges from the germline sequence, so it may reflect a read error. The V gene is TRBV6-4, the J gene TRBJ2-1, with 12 bases identical to TRBD2. The CDR3 totals 16 residues. Germline V gives CDR1 MRHNA, CDR2 SNTAGT. The CDR3, as DNA: TGTGCCATCAGTTCTAGCGGGGGGGGGGCCTACAATGAGCAGTTCTTC. It codes for CAISSSGGGAYNEQFF.

V and J are TRBV5-4 and TRBJ1-1, with a weak D call TRBD1 (5 bases). The V end lost 0 bases, the J end lost 5 bases, and 11 bases lay between the germline ends. Germline CDR1 and CDR2: SGHNT and YYREEE (reference sequence). The CDR3 runs to 14 residues. In DNA, the CDR3 is TGTGCCAGCAGCTTGGTGGCAGGGCGGACTGAAGCTTTCTTT. This encodes CASSLVAGRTEAFF.

This clonotype was counted a few times. The V call is TRBV4-2, the J call TRBJ2-5; D ambiguous. V lost 1 base, J lost 1 base, and 10 bases lay in between. Germline V gene data show CDR1 as LGHNA and CDR2 as YNFKEQ. The CDR3 runs 15 residues. The CDR3 is CASSQGPASQETQYF. The CDR3 bases are TGTGCCAGCAGCCAAGGGCCGGCCAGCCAAGAGACCCAGTACTTC.

This clonotype was seen a few times. The rearrangement uses TRBV7-3 and TRBJ2-1; 12 nucleotides line up with TRBD2. The CDR3 is made up of 16 amino acids. Germline V gene sequence: CDR1 SGHTA, CDR2 FQGTGA. Trimming at V came to 3 bases and at J to 7 bases, leaving 7 bases not matched to a gene. The CDR3 DNA follows: TGTGCCAGCAGCTTCTCCCTAGCGGGGGGGTTGAATGAGCAGTTCTTC. Its translation is CASSFSLAGGLNEQFF.

This clonotype has more than one count but fewer than ten. The CDR3 spells CSAPPPSSYEQYF. CDR3 DNA: TGCAGTGCCCCCCCCCCAAGCTCCTACGAGCAGTACTTC. The chain links TRBV20-1 to TRBJ2-7; D uncertain. The V and J ends lost 6 bases and 0 bases respectively, with 12 bases between them. The CDR3 loop spans 13 amino acids. CDR1 is DFQATT, CDR2 SNEGSKA, per germline (reference sequence).

V usage is TRBV6-1 and J usage is TRBJ1-2; D gene unclear. The germline V gene encodes CDR1 MNHNS and CDR2 SASEGT. Deletions cut 1 base from V and 1 base from J, with 19 bases between. This CDR3 contains 18 residues. The CDR3 region is CASSEEIWASSHNYGYTF. The CDR3 DNA reads as TGTGCCAGCAGTGAAGAAATTTGGGCCTCTTCCCATAACTATGGCTACACCTTC.

CDR3 loop: CASSSLAGGPNTGELFF. In nucleotides, the CDR3 is TGTGCCAGCAGCTCCTTAGCGGGGGGACCGAACACCGGGGAGCTGTTTTTT. The V and J genes are TRBV7-9 and TRBJ2-2, with 10 bases that match TRBD2. Germline V CDR1 and CDR2: SEHNR, FQNEAQ (reference sequence). This CDR3 comprises 17 residues. Trimming took 4 bases from V and 0 from J; bases not matched to a gene: 5.

This clonotype showed up just a few times. The rearrangement uses TRBV2 and TRBJ1-5, with D possibly matching TRBD1 (6 bases). This CDR3 region has 13 residues. Germline values: CDR1 SNHLY, CDR2 FYNNEI. The ends were cut back, 7 bases at V and 4 bases at J, with 11 bases in the middle. CDR3 coding DNA: TGTGCCAGCAAAAACAGGGCGAATCAGCCCCAGCATTTT. Its translation: CASKNRANQPQHF.

This clonotype was seen more than once but under ten times. This chain links TRBV7-9 with TRBJ2-3; 7 nucleotides match TRBD1. The V segment lost 5 bases and the J segment 2 bases; nucleotides outside the gene matches: 10. The CDR3 is 16 amino acids. The V gene's germline CDR1 is SEHNR and CDR2 FQNEAQ (reference sequence). CDR3 nucleotides: TGTGCCAGCAGCCCCCGGGACAGACCCTACACAGATACGCAGTATTTT. As protein: CASSPRDRPYTDTQYF.

The gene calls are TRBV7-9 and TRBJ1-2; D possibly corresponds to TRBD1 (6 bases). The CDR3 sequence is 16 residues long. Trimming removed 0 bases from V and 4 bases from J, with 15 bases in between. Germline-derived CDR1 and CDR2 are SEHNR and FQNEAQ (reference sequence). The CDR3 spells CASSLARGGAGYGYTF. The CDR3 nucleotides read TGTGCCAGCAGCTTAGCGCGCGGGGGCGCTGGCTATGGCTACACCTTC.

This clonotype came up a few times. CDR3 DNA sequence: TGTGCCATCAGTGGGGGCAGCCGAGGCCTGAACACTGAAGCTTTCTTT. Its translation is CAISGGSRGLNTEAFF. This chain uses TRBV10-3 with TRBJ1-1; TRBD1 might be the D (5 bases). Germline V gives CDR1 ENHRY, CDR2 SYGVKD. The CDR3 runs to 16 residues. The V end lost 4 bases, the J end lost 0 bases, and 15 bases lay between the germline ends.

The chain has TRBV15 and TRBJ2-7; 8 positions match TRBD1. Per germline, CDR1 LNHNV and CDR2 YYDKDF (reference sequence). CDR3 length equals 13 residues. V gave up 8 bases and J gave up 3 bases; unmatched junction bases: 6. The DNA for the CDR3 is TGTGCCACCGCCGGGGACAGGAACTACGAGCAGTACTTC. It yields the protein CATAGDRNYEQYF.

The rearrangement links TRBV2 to TRBJ1-2; D uncertain. Trimming removed 7 bases from V and 4 bases from J, with 10 bases in between. This CDR3 region has 12 residues. Germline-derived CDR1 and CDR2 are SNHLY and FYNNEI. The CDR3 loop reads CASMHSVYGYTF. The CDR3 DNA follows: TGTGCCAGCATGCACAGCGTCTATGGCTACACCTTC.

V usage is TRBV7-9 and J usage is TRBJ2-3, with D tentatively TRBD1 (6 bases). Between the trimmed V and J ends, which lost 6 bases and 2 bases, there was a span of 15 bases. Germline V CDR1 and CDR2: SEHNR, FQNEAQ (reference sequence). The CDR3 is made up of 15 amino acids. CDR3 sequence reads: CASSITGTHTDTQYF. CDR3 DNA: TGTGCCAGCAGTATAACCGGGACACACACAGATACGCAGTATTTT.

This chain connects TRBV19 to TRBJ1-3, with D uncertain. This CDR3 spans 16 amino acids. CDR1 and CDR2 from the germline V gene are LNHDA and SQIVND (reference sequence). Trimming took 7 bases from V and 7 from J, leaving 23 bases between them. CDR3 in DNA: TGTGCCAGTACCGACCCTGGGAGGCCTGCATGGAACACCATATATTTT. Its translation: CASTDPGRPAWNTIYF.

The chain links TRBV6-2 or TRBV6-3 to TRBJ2-3, with 8 bases matching TRBD2. The V segment lost 2 bases and the J segment 2 bases; nucleotides outside the gene matches: 12. The CDR3 extends over 18 amino acids. The V gene's germline CDR1 is MNHEY and CDR2 SVGEGT. CDR3 DNA: TGTGCCAGCAGTTACACCCCCTTTGAGCGGGGGACCACAGATACGCAGTATTTT. It codes for CASSYTPFERGTTDTQYF.

The count of this clonotype is one. The J gene is TRBJ1-2, the V gene TRBV24-1; D unclear. This CDR3 spans 13 amino acids. CDR1 and CDR2 (germline): KGHDR, SFDVKD. Trimming took off 3 bases at V and 6 bases at J, with 10 bases between the two ends. CDR3: CATSDMGSDGYTF. Written as DNA, the CDR3 is TGTGCCACCAGTGATATGGGTTCGGATGGCTACACCTTC.

The sample holds a few counts of this clonotype. The chain carries TRBV27 and TRBJ2-7, with 9 positions matching TRBD2. This CDR3 is built from 14 residues. V was pared by 3 bases and J by 5 bases, with 5 bases of the junction left unmatched. CDR1 and CDR2 from the germline V gene are MNHEY and SMNVEV (reference sequence). The CDR3 is CASSLTGTSHEQYF. DNA for the CDR3: TGTGCCAGCAGTTTGACCGGGACTAGCCACGAGCAGTACTTC.

The chain uses TRBV6-6 and TRBJ2-1; TRBD2 matches 9 bases. This CDR3 has 16 residues. Germline V gives CDR1 MNHNY, CDR2 SVGAGI (reference sequence). Trimming cost V 0 bases and J 5 bases; bases outside gene matches: 5. This CDR3 is CASSYSAGGFDNEQFF. In DNA form, the CDR3 reads TGTGCCAGCAGTTACTCCGCGGGGGGGTTCGACAATGAGCAGTTCTTC.

This clonotype has only a few counts. V and J are TRBV6-6 and TRBJ2-7; either TRBD1 or TRBD2 may fit D (5 bases each). V was pared by 2 bases and J by 2 bases, with 13 bases between. CDR1 is MNHNY, CDR2 SVGAGI, per germline (reference sequence). The CDR3 extends over 15 amino acids. The CDR3 region has the DNA TGTGCCAGCAGTTACACCCCGACAGCGGCCTACGAGCAGTACGTC. It codes for CASSYTPTAAYEQYV.

In its sample, this clonotype was seen a few times. The V call is TRBV6-2 or TRBV6-3, the J call TRBJ2-1, with D unclear. V lost 4 bases and J 9 bases, leaving 13 bases between the germline ends. This CDR3 spans 13 amino acids. Germline loops: CDR1 MNHEY, CDR2 SVGEGT. CDR3 in DNA: TGTGCCAGCAGTTCATTGTGGGCAGGTGAGCAGTTCTTC. It translates to CASSSLWAGEQFF.

The rearrangement joins TRBV5-1 to TRBJ2-7; 10 nucleotides agree with TRBD1. The CDR3 is 15 residues long. Germline V lookup: CDR1 SGHRS, CDR2 YFSETQ. Trimming cost V 4 bases and J 5 bases; bases outside gene matches: 9. This CDR3 reads CASSGGTGELNEQYF. CDR3 coding DNA: TGCGCCAGCAGCGGGGGGACAGGGGAGTTGAACGAGCAGTACTTC.

The J gene is TRBJ2-3, the V gene TRBV11-2; TRBD2 agrees at 7 bases. CDR1 is SGHAT, CDR2 FQNNGV, per germline. After removal of 6 bases from V and 4 bases from J, the junction contained 13 bases not matched to a gene. This CDR3 has 16 amino acids. CDR3 nucleotides: TGTGCCAGCAGGCCATCTAGCGGCCTCTTGTCAGATACGCAGTATTTT. It is translated as CASRPSSGLLSDTQYF.